These 20 T cell receptor beta chains originate from one sample sequenced in a study of shared clonotypes between healthy human individuals. TCRdb's copy holds only in-frame clones and misses some; the assay was immunoSEQ multiplex PCR. The top ten clones hold 0.89% of a sample with about 1.1 million clones, about 72% of them seen once. Sequenced input: memory CD4+ T cells from PBMCs. Subset reported: CD45RA-negative fraction. These receptors all come from a young man in good health. Some clones in this sample may be carry-over from other donors' samples.

The V call is TRBV14, the J call TRBJ1-4, with D possibly being TRBD1 (6 bases). Germline V gene lookup returns CDR1 SGHDN and CDR2 FVKESK. This CDR3 has 16 residues. Trimming removed 0 bases from V and 6 bases from J, with 14 bases in between. The CDR3 DNA reads TGTGCCAGCAGCCAAGATTATACAGGGAAGGATGAAAAACTGTTTTTT. Translated: CASSQDYTGKDEKLFF.

This sequence joins TRBV18 and TRBJ2-7; TRBD1 agrees at 7 bases. The germline V gene has CDR1 KGHSH and CDR2 LQKENI. The CDR3 has 15 residues. V was clipped by 0 bases and J by 1 base; unmatched bases: 3. Here the CDR3 reads CASSPPSGQSYEQYF. The CDR3 bases are TGTGCCAGCTCACCACCTTCGGGACAGTCCTACGAGCAGTACTTC. Drawing the rest from reference TRBV18 and TRBJ2-7, the complete variable domain is NAGVMQNPRHLVRRRGQEARLRCSPMKGHSHVYWYRQLPEEGLKFMVYLQKENIIDESGMPKERFSAEFPKEGPSILRIQQVVRGDSAAYFCASSPPSGQSYEQYFGPGTRLTVT.

The V and J genes are TRBV5-6 and TRBJ2-7, with D possibly matching TRBD2 (6 bases). Per the germline V gene, CDR1 is SGHDT and CDR2 is YYEEEE. V lost 1 base and J 6 bases, leaving 11 bases between the germline ends. The CDR3 runs 13 residues. CDR3 residues: CASSLWNGGEQYF. CDR3 DNA: TGTGCCAGCAGCTTGTGGAACGGGGGCGAGCAGTACTTC.

The chain links TRBV18 to TRBJ2-7; 10 bases match TRBD2. The CDR3 sequence is 15 residues long. The germline V gene encodes CDR1 KGHSH and CDR2 LQKENI. Trimming cost V 0 bases and J 7 bases; bases outside gene matches: 6. The CDR3 is CASSPPSGREGEQYF. CDR3 DNA sequence: TGTGCCAGCTCACCACCGAGCGGGAGGGAGGGAGAGCAGTACTTC.

This chain connects TRBV6-1 to TRBJ2-3; no clear D gene. CDR1 MNHNS and CDR2 SASEGT come from the germline V gene. The V gene lost 2 bases and the J gene lost 3 bases, with 15 bases spanning the gap. The CDR3 is 16 residues long. The CDR3, as DNA: TGTGCCAGCAGTGAAAGAAGCCCCTGGGGAACAGATACGCAGTATTTT. It translates to CASSERSPWGTDTQYF.

The chain joins TRBV11-2 to TRBJ2-7, with D unresolved. This CDR3 is 15 amino acids long. Deletions cut 0 bases from V and 6 bases from J, with 15 bases between. Per germline, CDR1 SGHAT and CDR2 FQNNGV. The CDR3 sequence: CASSLDLTRKGEQYF. For the CDR3, the DNA is TGTGCCAGCAGCTTAGATTTAACCCGGAAAGGCGAGCAGTACTTC.

This clone was found once. V and J are TRBV19 and TRBJ1-4; TRBD1 aligns across 7 bases. This CDR3 region has 14 residues. The germline V gene has CDR1 LNHDA and CDR2 SQIVND (reference sequence). With V trimmed by 6 bases and J by 8 bases, 9 bases remained unmatched. The CDR3 protein is CASRIGGGDEKLFF. The CDR3 DNA sequence: TGTGCCAGTAGGATCGGAGGGGGCGACGAAAAACTGTTTTTT.

Points on this clone: The sample has other DNA sequences that encode this CDR3 too. The V gene is TRBV20-1, the J gene TRBJ2-5; D is unclear. The V end was cut by 2 bases, the J end by 2 bases, with 3 bases between. CDR3 length equals 11 residues. The germline gives CDR1 DFQATT, CDR2 SNEGSKA (reference sequence). The CDR3 spells CSARRQETQYF. Here the CDR3 DNA reads TGCAGTGCTAGACGTCAAGAGACCCAGTACTTC.

This rearrangement joins TRBV2 to TRBJ1-2; 7 bases are a match to TRBD1. The germline V gene has CDR1 SNHLY and CDR2 FYNNEI. V trimming: 6 bases; J trimming: 6 bases; junction bases outside the gene matches: 7. CDR3 size: 13 residues. CDR3 nucleotides: TGTGCCAGCAGGAGCCGGGACAGAGATGGCTACACCTTC. Its protein product is CASRSRDRDGYTF.

The chain combines TRBV27 with TRBJ2-7, with 7 bases aligning to TRBD1. Germline loops: CDR1 MNHEY, CDR2 SMNVEV (reference sequence). The CDR3 spans 16 residues. J lost 1 base, V lost 1 base, and 7 bases had no gene match. The CDR3 is CASSLYPGQRSYEQYF. CDR3 sequence (DNA): TGTGCCAGCAGTTTATACCCGGGACAGAGGTCCTACGAGCAGTACTTC.

This clone was seen a few times. Just one base apart from a much larger clone, this may be a read error. The same CDR3 is also encoded by other DNA sequences in this sample. The chain has TRBV1 and TRBJ2-4. TRBV1 is a documented pseudogene. There are 14 residues in the CDR3. The CDR3: CTSSQGPPRTIQYF. The DNA of the CDR3 is TGCACCAGCAGCCAGGGCCCCCCTCGGACCATTCAGTACTTC.

V gene TRBV6-5 combines with J gene TRBJ2-1; 11 nucleotides align to TRBD2. Germline loops: CDR1 MNHEY, CDR2 SVGAGI. Losses at the gene ends were 6 bases for V and 3 bases for J; bases not matched to a gene: 4. The CDR3 sequence is 15 residues long. The CDR3 DNA sequence: TGTGCCAGCAGCTCCGGGACTAGCGGCTACAATGAGCAGTTCTTC. This sequence encodes CASSSGTSGYNEQFF.

The rearrangement uses TRBV6-6 and TRBJ1-3; unclear D gene. CDR3 length equals 14 residues. Germline CDR1 and CDR2: MNHNY and SVGAGI (reference sequence). V lost 4 bases and J lost 2, with 9 bases in between. The CDR3 here is CASSSSGAGNTIYF. The CDR3 DNA reads as TGTGCCAGCAGTTCGAGCGGGGCTGGAAACACCATATATTTT.

The genes are TRBV7-3 and TRBJ2-1; 10 nucleotides align to TRBD2. V shed 2 bases, J shed 8 bases, and the junction held 6 bases outside the gene matches. The germline V gene encodes CDR1 SGHTA and CDR2 FQGTGA. The CDR3 has 15 amino acids. The CDR3 sequence: CASSLGSGGPHEQFF. The CDR3, as DNA: TGTGCCAGCAGCTTAGGTAGCGGGGGGCCCCATGAGCAGTTCTTC.

A few counts support this clone. This chain links TRBV27 with TRBJ1-2, with TRBD1 matching over 7 bases. The CDR3 contains 14 residues. Germline loops: CDR1 MNHEY, CDR2 SMNVEV (reference sequence). The V gene end was trimmed by 5 bases and the J gene end by 7 bases; junction bases not matched to a gene: 10. CDR3 nucleotides: TGTGCCAGCAGTCAACACACGACAGGGCGTGGCTACACCTTC. Translating it yields CASSQHTTGRGYTF.

The chain combines TRBV5-1 with TRBJ2-5; no reliable D call. The CDR3 spans 14 residues. Germline CDR1 SGHRS, CDR2 YFSETQ. V was cut by 0 bases and J by 3 bases, with 9 bases left in between. The CDR3 loop reads CASSLGGYEETQYF. The CDR3 DNA follows: TGCGCCAGCAGCTTGGGGGGATATGAAGAGACCCAGTACTTC.

This chain connects TRBV29-1 to TRBJ2-1; 8 nucleotides match TRBD2. With 4 bases clipped from V and 0 bases from J, the junction kept 8 bases outside the gene matches. There are 16 residues in the CDR3. CDR1 and CDR2 (germline): SQVTM, ANQGSEA. The CDR3: CSVVSLAGTSYNEQFF. Here the CDR3 DNA reads TGCAGCGTTGTTAGCTTAGCGGGAACCTCCTACAATGAGCAGTTCTTC.

This clone has a handful of counts. This sequence joins TRBV11-2 and TRBJ2-1, with a weak D call TRBD1 (7 bases). Germline V lookup: CDR1 SGHAT, CDR2 FQNNGV. V gave up 6 bases and J gave up 10 bases, with 16 bases separating them. The CDR3 sequence is 13 residues long. The CDR3 here is CASRSYQGGEQFF. The CDR3, as DNA: TGTGCCAGCAGGTCATACCAGGGGGGAGAGCAGTTCTTC.

The CDR3 protein is CASSGQGGNQPQHF. The CDR3 coding sequence is TGTGCCAGCTCTGGACAGGGAGGCAATCAGCCCCAGCATTTT. This chain links TRBV6-6 with TRBJ1-5; 8 bases fit TRBD1. The germline V gene encodes CDR1 MNHNY and CDR2 SVGAGI (reference sequence). Losses at the gene ends were 8 bases for V and 2 bases for J; bases not matched to a gene: 5. The CDR3 has 14 amino acids.

The chain joins TRBV28 to TRBJ1-2; D is undetermined. The CDR3 runs 14 residues. Trimming shortened V by 2 bases and J by 1 base, and 8 bases separated the two germline ends. Germline V gene sequence: CDR1 MDHEN, CDR2 SYDVKM. CDR3 region: CASSLERLNYGYTF. The CDR3 DNA is TGTGCCAGCAGTTTAGAAAGACTTAACTATGGCTACACCTTC.